Listed below are T cell receptor beta chains from one sample, sequenced in a study of cytomegalovirus exposure and HLA in healthy donors. The method was immunoSEQ multiplex PCR; TCRdb's version includes in-frame clones alone and lacks a portion of them. The sample carries some 180,000 clones, 80% to 85% recorded once. What was sequenced was PBMCs. The origin of the receptors is a male donor in good health and CMV-seronegative. Both conserved end residues are part of each CDR3. D genes are given only for firm matches. Clone size, where shown, is once, few, many, or a class for clones that have expanded.

clone_size j_call v_call d_call cdr3_nt cdr3_aa
. TRBJ2-3 TRBV6-4 TRBD1 TGTGCCAGCAGTGCAGGGGACAGTAGCACAGATACGCAGTATTTT CASSAGDSSTDTQYF
few TRBJ2-7 TRBV10-3 TRBD1 TGTGCCATCAGGGATCCGGGACAGGGATCCTACGAGCAGTACTTC CAIRDPGQGSYEQYF
. TRBJ2-1 TRBV6-6 TRBD2 TGTGCCAGCACCCCGCCCAGCGGGGGCCTGAATGAGCAGTTCTTC CASTPPSGGLNEQFF
. TRBJ1-5 TRBV19 . TGTGCCAGTAGTATTGGCAGTATTCAGCCCCAGCATTTT CASSIGSIQPQHF
. TRBJ1-1 TRBV5-1 . TGCGCCAGCAGCGTAGGGCAGGGGAATGAAGCTTTCTTT CASSVGQGNEAFF
. TRBJ2-7 TRBV30 TRBD2 TGTGCCCCGGAAGGGACTAGCGGACTCTACGAGCAGTACTTC CAPEGTSGLYEQYF
. TRBJ1-6 TRBV7-9 . TGTGCCAGCAGCGTCGCCAGGGGTAATTCACCCCTCCACTTT CASSVARGNSPLHF
. TRBJ1-4 TRBV7-9 . TGTGCCAGCAGCTTAGGCTTCGGGGAAAAACTGTTTTTT CASSLGFGEKLFF
. TRBJ1-1 TRBV5-4 . TGTGCCAGCAGCCCCGCGGGGACTGAAGCTTTCTTT CASSPAGTEAFF
few TRBJ1-1 TRBV5-1 TRBD1 TGCGCCAGCAGCAGCGACAGGGGAGGGGGCACTGAAGCTTTCTTT CASSSDRGGGTEAFF
. TRBJ1-1 TRBV5-5 . TGTGCCAGCAGCTTAACGGGGGGACACATGAACACTGAAGCTTTCTTT CASSLTGGHMNTEAFF
. TRBJ1-5 TRBV6-1 TRBD1 TGTGCCAGCAGAACAGGGGGTGTCAATCAGCCCCAGCATTTT CASRTGGVNQPQHF
. TRBJ2-7 TRBV5-8 . TGTGCCAGCAGCTTGCAGGGAATCGAGCAGTACTTC CASSLQGIEQYF
. TRBJ2-7 TRBV30 TRBD1 TGTGCCTGGAGCGGATCGGGACAGGGTTCCTACGAGCAGTACTTC CAWSGSGQGSYEQYF
. TRBJ1-4 TRBV5-1 . TGCGCCAGCGCAGACTTACGGAGTGAAAAACTGTTTTTT CASADLRSEKLFF
. TRBJ1-1 TRBV7-6 TRBD1 TGTGCCAGCAGCCCCGGACAGGGTTACACTGAAGCTTTCTTT CASSPGQGYTEAFF
. TRBJ2-2 TRBV7-8 . TGTGCCAGCAGCTTACGCGGGGGCGACGGGGAGCTGTTTTTT CASSLRGGDGELFF
. TRBJ2-7 TRBV11-2 . TGTGCCAGCAGCTTAACTAGGGCCGAGCAGTACTTC CASSLTRAEQYF
. TRBJ2-2 TRBV5-1 TRBD1 TGCGCCAGCAGCCCTGGACAGGGGTACACCGGGGAGCTGTTTTTT CASSPGQGYTGELFF
. TRBJ2-7 TRBV11-2 TRBD2 TGTGCCAGCAGCACAAGAGGGTCGGGGGTGGCAGGGAGGGACTACGAGCAGTACTTC CASSTRGSGVAGRDYEQYF
. TRBJ1-1 TRBV5-6 . TGTGCCAGCAGCTTGGGGACAGACGTAGTGCCTTTCTTT CASSLGTDVVPFF
. TRBJ1-1 TRBV5-4 . TGTGCCAGCAGCTTCTCCCGTACTGAAGCTTTCTTT CASSFSRTEAFF
. TRBJ2-5 TRBV7-9 TRBD1 TGTGCCAGCAGCGTTCTAGAGGGGGCTCCGCAAGAGACCCAGTACTTC CASSVLEGAPQETQYF
. TRBJ2-7 TRBV27 TRBD1 TGTGCCAGCAGTTCCTCCGTCCACAGGGGTTTCCCCTACGAGCAGTACTTC CASSSSVHRGFPYEQYF
. TRBJ2-7 TRBV19 . TGTGCCAGTAGTCCGACGAGGGTTAGCTACGAGCAGTACTTC CASSPTRVSYEQYF
. TRBJ2-6 TRBV7-9 TRBD1 TGTGCCAGCAGCTTCCAACCGGGACAGGGGTTAACTGGGGCCAACGTCCTGACTTTC CASSFQPGQGLTGANVLTF
. TRBJ1-4 TRBV7-2 TRBD1 TGTGCCAGCAGTTCCGGGACAGACAATGAAAAACTGTTTTTT CASSSGTDNEKLFF
. TRBJ2-7 TRBV6-5 TRBD1 TGTGCCAGCTTTCGGAAGGGGACAGGGCACTACGAGCAGTACTTC CASFRKGTGHYEQYF
. TRBJ2-5 TRBV18 TRBD1 TGTGCCAGCTCACTAGGACAGGGGACAGAGACCCAGTACTTC CASSLGQGTETQYF
. TRBJ2-5 TRBV18 . TGTGCCAGCTCACCAGCAGGGCATGGGGAAGAGACCCAGCACTTC CASSPAGHGEETQHF
once TRBJ1-2 TRBV27 TRBD1 TGTGCCAGCAGGAGCTCGGGACAGACTTCTTATCACACCTTC CASRSSGQTSYHTF
. TRBJ1-2 TRBV25-1 . TGTGCCAGCAGTGGTACAGGGATCAACTATGGCTACACCTTC CASSGTGINYGYTF
. TRBJ2-1 TRBV27 . TGTGCCAGCAGTCCCCGTAGTCAGGGGGGTACCGGTGGGGTCAATGAGCAGTTCTTC CASSPRSQGGTGGVNEQFF
. TRBJ1-2 TRBV19 . TGTGCCAGTGGACTTTCCGGGACTGCTCCCCTCTTC CASGLSGTAPLF
. TRBJ2-3 TRBV6-1 . TGTGCCAGCAGCGCGCGGGACTCCACAGATACGCAGTATTTT CASSARDSTDTQYF
. TRBJ2-3 TRBV10-1 . TGCGCCAGCAGTTCTTTTAGCGCGCCTAGCACAGATACGCAGTATTTT CASSSFSAPSTDTQYF
. TRBJ2-5 TRBV7-9 TRBD2 TGTGCCAGCAGGGGGACTAGCGGATTGGAGACCCAGTACTTC CASRGTSGLETQYF
. TRBJ2-3 TRBV7-6 TRBD2 TGTGCCAGCAGCCCGGGACTAGCGGGGGGGCAGAGTACGCAGTATTTT CASSPGLAGGQSTQYF
. TRBJ1-2 TRBV9 . TGTGCCAGCAGCGTAGCTACTATCAGCGACTATGGCTACACCTTC CASSVATISDYGYTF
. TRBJ2-5 TRBV5-5 TRBD2 TGTGCCAGCAGCCGGACTAGCGGGGCGCAAGAGACCCAGTACTTC CASSRTSGAQETQYF
. TRBJ2-7 TRBV10-3 TRBD1 TGTGCCAGCTCCGGGACAGGGAGTTCCTACGAGCAGTACTTC CASSGTGSSYEQYF
. TRBJ1-2 TRBV5-1 . TGCGCCAGCAGCTTGTCGACCAACAGGCAACTTAACTATGGCTACACCTTC CASSLSTNRQLNYGYTF